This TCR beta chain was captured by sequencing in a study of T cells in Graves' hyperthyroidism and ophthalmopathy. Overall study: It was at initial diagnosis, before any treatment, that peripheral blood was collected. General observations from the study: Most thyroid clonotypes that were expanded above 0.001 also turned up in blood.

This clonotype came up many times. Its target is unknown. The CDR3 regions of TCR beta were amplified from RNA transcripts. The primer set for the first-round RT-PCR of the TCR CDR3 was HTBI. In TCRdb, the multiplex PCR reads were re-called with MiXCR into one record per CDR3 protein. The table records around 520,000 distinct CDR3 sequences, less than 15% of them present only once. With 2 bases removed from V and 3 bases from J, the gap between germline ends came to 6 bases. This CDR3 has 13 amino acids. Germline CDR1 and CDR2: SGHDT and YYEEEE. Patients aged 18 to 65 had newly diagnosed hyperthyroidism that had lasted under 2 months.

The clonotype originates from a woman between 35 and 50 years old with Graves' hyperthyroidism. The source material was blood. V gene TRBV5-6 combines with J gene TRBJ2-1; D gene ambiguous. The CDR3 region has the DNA TGTGCCAGCAGCTTTGTTCTCTACAATGAGCAGTTCTTC. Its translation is CASSFVLYNEQFF.